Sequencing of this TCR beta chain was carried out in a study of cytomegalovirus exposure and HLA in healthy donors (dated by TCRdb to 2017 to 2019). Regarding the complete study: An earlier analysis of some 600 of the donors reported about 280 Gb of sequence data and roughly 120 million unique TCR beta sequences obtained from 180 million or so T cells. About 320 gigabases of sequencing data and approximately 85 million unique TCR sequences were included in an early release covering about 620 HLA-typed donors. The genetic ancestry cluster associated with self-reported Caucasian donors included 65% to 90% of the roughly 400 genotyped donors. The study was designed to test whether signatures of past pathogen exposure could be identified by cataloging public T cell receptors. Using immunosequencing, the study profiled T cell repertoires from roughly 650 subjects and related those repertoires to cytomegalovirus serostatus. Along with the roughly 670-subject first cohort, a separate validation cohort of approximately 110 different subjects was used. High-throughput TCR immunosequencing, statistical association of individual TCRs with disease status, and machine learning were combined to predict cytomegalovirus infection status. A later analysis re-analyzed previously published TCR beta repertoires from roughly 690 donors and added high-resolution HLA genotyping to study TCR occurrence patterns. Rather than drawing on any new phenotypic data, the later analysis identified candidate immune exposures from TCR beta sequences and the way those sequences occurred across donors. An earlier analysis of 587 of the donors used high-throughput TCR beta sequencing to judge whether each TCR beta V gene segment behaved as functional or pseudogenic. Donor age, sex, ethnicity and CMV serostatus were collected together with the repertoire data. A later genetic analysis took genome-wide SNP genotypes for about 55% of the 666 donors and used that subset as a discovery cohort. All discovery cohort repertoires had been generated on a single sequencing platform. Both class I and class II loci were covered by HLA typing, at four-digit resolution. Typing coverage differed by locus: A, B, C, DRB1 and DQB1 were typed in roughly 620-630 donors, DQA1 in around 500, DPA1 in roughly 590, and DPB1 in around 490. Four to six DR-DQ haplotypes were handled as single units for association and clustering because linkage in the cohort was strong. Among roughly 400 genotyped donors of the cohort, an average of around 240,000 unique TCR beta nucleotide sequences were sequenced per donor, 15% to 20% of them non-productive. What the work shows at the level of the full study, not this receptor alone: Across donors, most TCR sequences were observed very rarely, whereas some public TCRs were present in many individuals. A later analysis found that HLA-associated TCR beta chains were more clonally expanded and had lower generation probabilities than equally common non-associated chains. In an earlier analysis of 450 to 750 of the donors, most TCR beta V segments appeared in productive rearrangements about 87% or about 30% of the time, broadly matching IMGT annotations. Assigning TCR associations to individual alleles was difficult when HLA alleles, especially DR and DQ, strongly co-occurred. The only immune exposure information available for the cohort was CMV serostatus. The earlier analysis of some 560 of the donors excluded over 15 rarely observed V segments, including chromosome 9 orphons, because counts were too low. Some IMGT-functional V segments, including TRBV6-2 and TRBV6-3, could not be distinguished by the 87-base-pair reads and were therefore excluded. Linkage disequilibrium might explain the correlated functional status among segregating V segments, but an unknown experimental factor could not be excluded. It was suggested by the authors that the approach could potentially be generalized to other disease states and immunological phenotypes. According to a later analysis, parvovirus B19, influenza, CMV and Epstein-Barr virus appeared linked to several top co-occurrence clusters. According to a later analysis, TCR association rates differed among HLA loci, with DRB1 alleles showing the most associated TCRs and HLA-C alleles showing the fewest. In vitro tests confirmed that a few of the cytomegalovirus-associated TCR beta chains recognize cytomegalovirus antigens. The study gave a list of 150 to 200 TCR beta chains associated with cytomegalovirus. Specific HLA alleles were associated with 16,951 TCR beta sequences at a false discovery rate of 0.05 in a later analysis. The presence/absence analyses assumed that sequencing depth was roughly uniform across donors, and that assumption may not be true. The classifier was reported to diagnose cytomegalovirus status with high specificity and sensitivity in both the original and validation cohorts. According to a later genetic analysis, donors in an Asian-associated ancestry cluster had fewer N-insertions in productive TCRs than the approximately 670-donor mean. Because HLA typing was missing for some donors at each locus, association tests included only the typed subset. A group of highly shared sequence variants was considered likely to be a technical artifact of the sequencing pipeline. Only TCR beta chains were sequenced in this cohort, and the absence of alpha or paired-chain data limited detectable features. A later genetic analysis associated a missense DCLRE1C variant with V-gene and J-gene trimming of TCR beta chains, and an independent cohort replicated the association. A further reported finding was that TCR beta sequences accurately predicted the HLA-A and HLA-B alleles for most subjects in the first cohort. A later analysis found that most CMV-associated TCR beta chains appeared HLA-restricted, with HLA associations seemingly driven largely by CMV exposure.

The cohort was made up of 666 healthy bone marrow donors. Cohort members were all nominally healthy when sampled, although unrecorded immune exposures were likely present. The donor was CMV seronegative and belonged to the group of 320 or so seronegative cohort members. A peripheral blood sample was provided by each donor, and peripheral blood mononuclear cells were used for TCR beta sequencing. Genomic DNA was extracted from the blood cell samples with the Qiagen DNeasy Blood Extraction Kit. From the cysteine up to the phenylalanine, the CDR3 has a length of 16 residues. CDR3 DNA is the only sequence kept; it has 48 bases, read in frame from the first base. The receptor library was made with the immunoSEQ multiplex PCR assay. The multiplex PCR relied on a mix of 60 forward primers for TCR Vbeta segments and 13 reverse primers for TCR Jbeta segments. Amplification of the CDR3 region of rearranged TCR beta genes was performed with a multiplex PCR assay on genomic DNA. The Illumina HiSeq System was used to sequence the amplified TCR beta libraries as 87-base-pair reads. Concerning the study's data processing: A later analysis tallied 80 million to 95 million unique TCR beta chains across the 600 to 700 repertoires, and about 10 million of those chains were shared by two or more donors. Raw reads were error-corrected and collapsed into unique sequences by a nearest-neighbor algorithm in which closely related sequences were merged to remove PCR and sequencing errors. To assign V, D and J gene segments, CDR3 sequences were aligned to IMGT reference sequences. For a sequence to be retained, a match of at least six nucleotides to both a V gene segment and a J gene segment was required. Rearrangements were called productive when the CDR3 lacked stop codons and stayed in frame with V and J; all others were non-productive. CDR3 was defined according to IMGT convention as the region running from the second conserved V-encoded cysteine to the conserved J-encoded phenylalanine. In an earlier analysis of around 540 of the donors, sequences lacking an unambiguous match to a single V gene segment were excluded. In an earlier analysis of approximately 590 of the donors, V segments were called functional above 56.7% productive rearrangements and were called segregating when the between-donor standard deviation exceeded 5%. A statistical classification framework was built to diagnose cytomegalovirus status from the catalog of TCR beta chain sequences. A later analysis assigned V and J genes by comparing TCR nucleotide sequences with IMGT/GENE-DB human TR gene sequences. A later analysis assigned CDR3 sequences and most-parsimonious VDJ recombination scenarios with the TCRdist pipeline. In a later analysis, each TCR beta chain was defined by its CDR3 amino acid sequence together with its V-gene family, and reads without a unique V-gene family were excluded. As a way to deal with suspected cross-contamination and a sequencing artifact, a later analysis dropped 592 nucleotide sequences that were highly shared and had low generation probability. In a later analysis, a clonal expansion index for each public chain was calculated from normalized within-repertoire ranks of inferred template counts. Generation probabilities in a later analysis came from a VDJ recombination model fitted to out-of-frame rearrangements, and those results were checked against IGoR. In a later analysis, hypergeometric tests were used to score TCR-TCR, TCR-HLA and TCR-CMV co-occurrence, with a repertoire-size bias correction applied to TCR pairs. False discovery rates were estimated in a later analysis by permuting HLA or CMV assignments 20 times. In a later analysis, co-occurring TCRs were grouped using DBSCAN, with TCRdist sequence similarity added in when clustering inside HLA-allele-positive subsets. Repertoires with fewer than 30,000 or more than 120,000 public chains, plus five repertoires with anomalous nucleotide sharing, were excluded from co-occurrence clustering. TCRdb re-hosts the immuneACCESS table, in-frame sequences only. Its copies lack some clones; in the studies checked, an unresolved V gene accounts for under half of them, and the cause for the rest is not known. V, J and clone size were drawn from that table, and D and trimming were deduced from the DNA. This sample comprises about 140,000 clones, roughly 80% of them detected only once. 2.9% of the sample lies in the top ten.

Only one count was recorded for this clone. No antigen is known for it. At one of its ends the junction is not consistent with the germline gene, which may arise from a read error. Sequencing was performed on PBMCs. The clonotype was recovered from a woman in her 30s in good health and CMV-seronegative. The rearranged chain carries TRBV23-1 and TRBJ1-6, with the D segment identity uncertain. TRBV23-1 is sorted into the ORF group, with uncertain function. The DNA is TGCGCCAGCACTCAATCCGAGGGTGATTGTGTTTCACCCCTCCACTTT. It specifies CASTQSEGDCVSPLHF.